The next 8 T cell receptor beta chains were all read from a single sample in a study of T-cell memory formation after mild COVID-19. Via MiXCR, TCRdb re-called the 5' RACE reads, giving one row per CDR3 protein. The table shows around 370,000 distinct CDR3 sequences, with 21% occurring only once. Input material: PBMCs or a T cell subset sorted from them (not recorded which). The receptor set was obtained from an adult woman who had mild COVID-19 (a few samples of this study predate the infection). Cell type and time point are not known.

This clonotype was counted between two and nine times. This chain uses TRBV6-2 or TRBV6-3 with TRBJ2-5, with 8 bases aligning to TRBD1. The germline V gene encodes CDR1 MNHEY and CDR2 SVGEGT. The CDR3 runs to 14 residues. V lost 9 bases, J lost 3 bases, and 9 bases stayed unmatched. Written as DNA, the CDR3 is TGTGCCAGACAACGGACAGGGAAAGAAGAGACCCAGTACTTC. Its translation: CARQRTGKEETQYF.

This clonotype was seen a few times. V usage is TRBV5-1 and J usage is TRBJ2-3; 9 bases match TRBD1. V lost 4 bases and J lost 4; bases outside the gene matches: 16. Looked up from germline, CDR1 is SGHRS and CDR2 is YFSETQ. This CDR3 comprises 18 residues. CDR3 amino acids: CASSIGDPGQGRADTQYF. CDR3 sequence (DNA): TGCGCCAGCAGCATCGGGGACCCGGGACAGGGCAGAGCAGATACGCAGTATTTT.

V and J are TRBV4-1 and TRBJ1-2; a possible D gene is TRBD1 (5 bases). Trimming stripped 2 bases from V and 4 bases from J, with 14 bases between. The CDR3 extends over 15 amino acids. CDR1 and CDR2 (germline): MGHRA, YSYEKL. CDR3 sequence: CASSQNSEGRYGYTF. CDR3 nucleotides: TGCGCCAGCAGCCAAAATAGCGAGGGACGCTATGGCTACACCTTC.

V and J are TRBV7-2 and TRBJ2-1; D unclear. This CDR3 spans 11 amino acids. V lost 3 bases to trimming and J lost 10 bases, with 7 bases between them. The germline V gene encodes CDR1 SGHTA and CDR2 FQGNSA. The CDR3 reads CASSLWAEQFF. The CDR3 coding sequence is TGTGCCAGCAGCTTGTGGGCCGAGCAGTTCTTC.

The V gene is TRBV12-3 or TRBV12-4, the J gene TRBJ1-2; tentative D call: TRBD1 (6 bases). V was trimmed by 4 bases and J by 0 bases, leaving 12 bases between them. This CDR3 has 15 amino acids. CDR3 bases: TGTGCCAGCAGTTCGCGACAGGCTCCTAACTATGGCTACACCTTC. Encoded protein: CASSSRQAPNYGYTF.

The J gene is TRBJ2-1, the V gene TRBV4-2, with 11 bases that match TRBD2. V shed 0 bases, J shed 2 bases, and the junction held 3 bases outside the gene matches. The CDR3 has 17 residues. Looked up from germline, CDR1 is LGHNA and CDR2 is YNFKEQ. The CDR3 region is CASSQDATSGTYNEQFF. The CDR3 DNA reads as TGTGCCAGCAGCCAAGATGCGACTAGCGGGACCTACAATGAGCAGTTCTTC.

The chain joins TRBV7-8 to TRBJ2-7, with D possibly matching TRBD2 (7 bases). Germline V gives CDR1 SGHVS, CDR2 FQNEAQ. The length of the CDR3 is 17 residues. Between the trimmed V and J ends, which lost 5 bases and 0 bases, there was a span of 20 bases. CDR3 amino acids: CASSATGGKGLSYEQYF. CDR3 coding DNA: TGTGCCAGCAGCGCGACGGGGGGCAAGGGCCTCTCCTACGAGCAGTACTTC.

The genes are TRBV7-2 and TRBJ1-6; 7 positions match TRBD1. CDR3 length equals 15 residues. V gave up 5 bases and J gave up 9 bases; unmatched junction bases: 10. The germline V gene has CDR1 SGHTA and CDR2 FQGNSA. This chain's CDR3 is CASSQRQGLGSPLHF. The CDR3 DNA is TGTGCCAGCAGCCAAAGACAGGGCTTAGGTTCACCCCTCCACTTT.